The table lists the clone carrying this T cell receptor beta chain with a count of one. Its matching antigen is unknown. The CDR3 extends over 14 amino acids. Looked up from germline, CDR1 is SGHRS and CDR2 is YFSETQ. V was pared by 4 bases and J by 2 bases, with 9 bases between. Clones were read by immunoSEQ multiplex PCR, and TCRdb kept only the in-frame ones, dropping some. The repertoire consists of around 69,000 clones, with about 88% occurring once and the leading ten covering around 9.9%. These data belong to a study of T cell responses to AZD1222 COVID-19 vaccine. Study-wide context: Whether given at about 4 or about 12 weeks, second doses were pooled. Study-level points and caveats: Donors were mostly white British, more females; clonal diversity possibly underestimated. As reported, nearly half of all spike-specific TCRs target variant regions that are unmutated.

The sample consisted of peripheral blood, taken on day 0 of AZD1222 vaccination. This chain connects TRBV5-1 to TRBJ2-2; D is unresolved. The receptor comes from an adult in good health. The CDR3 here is CASSQDGNTGELFF. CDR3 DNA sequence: TGCGCCAGCAGCCAGGACGGTAACACCGGGGAGCTGTTTTTT.